The entry below gives a single T cell receptor beta chain sequence along with its context. Its antigen is undetermined. Germline V lookup: CDR1 MDHEN, CDR2 SYDVKM. The V and J ends lost 4 bases and 3 bases, in that order; junction bases with no gene match: 12. The CDR3 has 17 residues. In the PCR, 60 Vbeta and 13 Jbeta primers were used. Libraries were prepared by immunoSEQ multiplex PCR; TCRdb keeps only in-frame clonotypes and omits some of them. The sample lists about 160,000 clones, approximately 79% occurring once. This sample was taken from a study of cytomegalovirus exposure and HLA in healthy donors. Study as a whole: An earlier analysis found 95 million to 140 million unique TCR beta sequences from roughly 170 million T cells. Study-level findings and limits: Productive rates of about 87% or about 30% were seen for most TCR beta V segments in an earlier analysis.

Sequenced: PBMCs. The chain has TRBV28 and TRBJ2-3; TRBD2 matches at 8 bases. The sequence derives from a man in his fifties or sixties in good health and CMV-seropositive. The CDR3 region is CASSSRLGRADTDTQYF. CDR3 in DNA: TGTGCCAGCAGTTCCCGGCTCGGGAGGGCCGATACAGATACGCAGTATTTT.